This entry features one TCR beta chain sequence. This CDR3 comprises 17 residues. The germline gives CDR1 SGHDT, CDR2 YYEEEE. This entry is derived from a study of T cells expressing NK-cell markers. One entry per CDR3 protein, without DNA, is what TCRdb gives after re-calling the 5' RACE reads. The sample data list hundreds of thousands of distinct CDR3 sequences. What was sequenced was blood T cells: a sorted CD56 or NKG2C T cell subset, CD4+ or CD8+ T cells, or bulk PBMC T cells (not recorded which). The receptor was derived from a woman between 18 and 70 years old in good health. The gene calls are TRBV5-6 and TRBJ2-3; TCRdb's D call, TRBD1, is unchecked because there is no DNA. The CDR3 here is CASSLGIGGWSTDTQYF. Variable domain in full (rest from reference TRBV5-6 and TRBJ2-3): DAGVTQSPTHLIKTRGQQVTLRCSPKSGHDTVSWYQQALGQGPQFIFQYYEEEERQRGNFPDRFSGHQFPNYSSELNVNALLLGDSALYLCASSLGIGGWSTDTQYFGPGTRLTVL.